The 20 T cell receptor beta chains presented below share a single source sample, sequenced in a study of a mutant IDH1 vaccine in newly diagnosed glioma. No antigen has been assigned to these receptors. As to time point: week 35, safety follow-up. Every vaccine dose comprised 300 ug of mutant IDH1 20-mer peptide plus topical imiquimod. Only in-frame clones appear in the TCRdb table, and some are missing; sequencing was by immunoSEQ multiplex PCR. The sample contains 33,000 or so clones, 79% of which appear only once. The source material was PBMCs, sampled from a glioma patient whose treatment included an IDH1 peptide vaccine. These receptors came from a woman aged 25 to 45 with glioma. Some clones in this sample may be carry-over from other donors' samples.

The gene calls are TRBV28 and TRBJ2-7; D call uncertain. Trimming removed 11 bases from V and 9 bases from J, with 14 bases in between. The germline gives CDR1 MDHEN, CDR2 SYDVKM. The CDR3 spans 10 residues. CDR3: CASPSSAQYF. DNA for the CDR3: TGTGCCTCCCCTTCGTCGGCGCAGTACTTC.

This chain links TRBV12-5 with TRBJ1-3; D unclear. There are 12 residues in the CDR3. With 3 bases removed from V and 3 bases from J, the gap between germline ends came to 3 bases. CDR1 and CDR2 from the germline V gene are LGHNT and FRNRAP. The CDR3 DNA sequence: TGTGCTAGTGGTTTAGGTGGAAACACCATATATTTT. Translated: CASGLGGNTIYF.

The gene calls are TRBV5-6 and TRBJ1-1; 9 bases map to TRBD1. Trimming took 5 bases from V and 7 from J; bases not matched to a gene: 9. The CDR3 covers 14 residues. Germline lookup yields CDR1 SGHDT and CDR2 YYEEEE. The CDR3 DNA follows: TGTGCCAGCAGATCACAGGGGACAGGGTTTGAAGCTTTCTTT. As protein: CASRSQGTGFEAFF.

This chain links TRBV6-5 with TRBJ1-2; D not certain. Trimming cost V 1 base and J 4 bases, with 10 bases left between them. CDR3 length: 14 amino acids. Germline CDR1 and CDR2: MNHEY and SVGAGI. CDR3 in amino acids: CASSYLNTAYGYTF. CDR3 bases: TGTGCCAGCAGTTACTTGAACACCGCCTATGGCTACACCTTC.

The DNA of the CDR3 is TGTGCCAGCAGTTACCTGGGCGGGACTGGGGCCAACGTCCTGACTTTC. This sequence encodes CASSYLGGTGANVLTF. The chain employs TRBV6-5 and TRBJ2-6; weak D call: TRBD2 (6 bases). Germline V gene data show CDR1 as MNHEY and CDR2 as SVGAGI. V was pared by 2 bases and J by 2 bases, with 10 bases between. There are 16 residues in the CDR3.

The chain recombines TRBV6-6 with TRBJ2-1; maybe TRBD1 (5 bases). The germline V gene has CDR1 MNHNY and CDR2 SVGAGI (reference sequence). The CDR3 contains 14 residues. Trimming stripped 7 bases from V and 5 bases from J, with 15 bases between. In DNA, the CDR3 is TGTGCCAGCAATAAGGGGTACCCCCACAATGAGCAGTTCTTC. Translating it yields CASNKGYPHNEQFF.

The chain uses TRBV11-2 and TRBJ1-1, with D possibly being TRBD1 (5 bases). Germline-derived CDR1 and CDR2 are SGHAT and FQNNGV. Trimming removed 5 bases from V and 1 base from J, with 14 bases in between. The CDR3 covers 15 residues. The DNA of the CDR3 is TGTGCCAGCAGCCGGACACGACTCGGGAACACTGAAGCTTTCTTT. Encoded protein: CASSRTRLGNTEAFF.

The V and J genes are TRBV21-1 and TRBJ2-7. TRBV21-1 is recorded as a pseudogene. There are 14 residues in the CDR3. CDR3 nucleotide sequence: TGTGCCAGCAGCAAAGAGGCCAATCCCTACGAGCAGTACTTC. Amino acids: CASSKEANPYEQYF.

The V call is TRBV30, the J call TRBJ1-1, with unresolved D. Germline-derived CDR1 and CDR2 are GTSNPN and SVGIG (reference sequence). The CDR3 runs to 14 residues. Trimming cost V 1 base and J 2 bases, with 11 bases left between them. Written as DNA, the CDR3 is TGTGCCTGGAGTGAAGCCGGGGTAAACACTGAAGCTTTCTTT. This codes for CAWSEAGVNTEAFF.

DNA of the CDR3: TGCGCCAGCAGCTTGGTGCAGGGGACCCAAGAGACCCAGTACTTC. It translates to CASSLVQGTQETQYF. The V gene is TRBV5-1, the J gene TRBJ2-5; possible D gene TRBD1, 6 bases. Germline CDR1 reads SGHRS; CDR2 reads YFSETQ. The CDR3 loop spans 15 amino acids. V lost 0 bases to trimming and J lost 1 base, with 10 bases between them.

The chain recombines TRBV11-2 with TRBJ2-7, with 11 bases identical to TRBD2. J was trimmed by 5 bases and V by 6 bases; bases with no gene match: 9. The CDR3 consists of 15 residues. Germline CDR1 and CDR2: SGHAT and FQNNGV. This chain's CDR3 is CASSLLAGAVDEQYF. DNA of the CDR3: TGTGCCAGCAGTCTACTAGCGGGAGCGGTGGACGAGCAGTACTTC. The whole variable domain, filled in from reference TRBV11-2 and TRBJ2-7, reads EAGVAQSPRYKIIEKRQSVAFWCNPISGHATLYWYQQILGQGPKLLIQFQNNGVVDDSQLPKDRFSAERLKGVDSTLKIQPAKLEDSAVYLCASSLLAGAVDEQYFGPGTRLTVT.

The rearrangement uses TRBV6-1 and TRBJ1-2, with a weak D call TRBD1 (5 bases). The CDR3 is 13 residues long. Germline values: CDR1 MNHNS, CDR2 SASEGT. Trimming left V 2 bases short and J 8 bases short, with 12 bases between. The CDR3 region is CASSETGGGGYTF. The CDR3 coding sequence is TGTGCCAGCAGTGAAACCGGTGGGGGGGGCTACACCTTC.

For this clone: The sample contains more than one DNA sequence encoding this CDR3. Written as DNA, the CDR3 is TGTGCCAGCAGCGTAACTAGCACCGGTGAGACCCAGTACTTC. It translates to CASSVTSTGETQYF. V usage is TRBV9 and J usage is TRBJ2-5; a possible D gene is TRBD2 (6 bases). In germline, CDR1 is SGDLS, CDR2 YYNGEE. The CDR3 totals 14 residues. Trimming left V 1 base short and J 5 bases short, with 12 bases between.

CDR3 coding DNA: TGTGCCAGCAGTAAACCCCTTCTCAGGGTAAGGGAACAGCCCCAGCATTTT. It encodes CASSKPLLRVREQPQHF. The V and J genes are TRBV2 and TRBJ1-5, with D maybe TRBD1 (5 bases). V was pared by 5 bases and J by 7 bases, with 24 bases between. The CDR3 has 17 residues. In germline, CDR1 is SNHLY, CDR2 FYNNEI. Full variable domain (rest looked up from reference TRBV2 and TRBJ1-5): EPEVTQTPSHQVTQMGQEVILRCVPISNHLYFYWYRQILGQKVEFLVSFYNNEISEKSEIFDDQFSVERPDGSNFTLKIRSTKLEDSAMYFCASSKPLLRVREQPQHFGDGTRLSIL.

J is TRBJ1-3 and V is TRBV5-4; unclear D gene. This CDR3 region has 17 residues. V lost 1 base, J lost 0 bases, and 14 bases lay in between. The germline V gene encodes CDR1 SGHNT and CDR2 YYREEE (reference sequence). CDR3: CASSLMRVHDSGNTIYF. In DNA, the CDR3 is TGTGCCAGCAGCTTGATGAGGGTACACGACTCTGGAAACACCATATATTTT.

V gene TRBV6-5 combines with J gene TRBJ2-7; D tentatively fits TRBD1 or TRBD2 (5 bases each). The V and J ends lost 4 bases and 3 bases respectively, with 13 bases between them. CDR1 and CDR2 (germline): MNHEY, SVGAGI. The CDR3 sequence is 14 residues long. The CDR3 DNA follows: TGTGCCAGCAGTTCCCTGGGACGGATCTACGAGCAGTACTTC. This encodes CASSSLGRIYEQYF.

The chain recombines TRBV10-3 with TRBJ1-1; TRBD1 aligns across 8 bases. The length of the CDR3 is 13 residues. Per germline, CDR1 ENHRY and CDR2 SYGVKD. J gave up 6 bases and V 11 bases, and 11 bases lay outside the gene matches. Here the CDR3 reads CASRPGQGPEAFF. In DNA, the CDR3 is TGTGCCTCCCGACCTGGACAGGGCCCTGAAGCTTTCTTT.

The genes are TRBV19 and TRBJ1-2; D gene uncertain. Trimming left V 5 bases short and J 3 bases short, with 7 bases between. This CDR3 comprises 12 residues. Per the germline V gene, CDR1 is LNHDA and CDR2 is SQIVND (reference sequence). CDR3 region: CASSWTHYGYTF. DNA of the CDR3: TGTGCCAGTAGTTGGACCCACTATGGCTACACCTTC. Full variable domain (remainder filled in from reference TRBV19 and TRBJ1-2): DGGITQSPKYLFRKEGQNVTLSCEQNLNHDAMYWYRQDPGQGLRLIYYSQIVNDFQKGDIAEGYSVSREKKESFPLTVTSAQKNPTAFYLCASSWTHYGYTFGSGTRLTVV.

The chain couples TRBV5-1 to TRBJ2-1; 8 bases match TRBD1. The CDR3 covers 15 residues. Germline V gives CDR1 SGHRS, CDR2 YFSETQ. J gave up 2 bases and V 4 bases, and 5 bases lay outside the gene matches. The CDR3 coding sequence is TGCGCCAGCAGCCAGACAGGGGAGGCCTACAATGAGCAGTTCTTC. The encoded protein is CASSQTGEAYNEQFF.

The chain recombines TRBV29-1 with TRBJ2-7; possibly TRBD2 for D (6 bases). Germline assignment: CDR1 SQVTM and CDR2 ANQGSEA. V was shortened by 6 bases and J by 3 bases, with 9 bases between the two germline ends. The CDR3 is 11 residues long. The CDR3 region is CSVAGHYEQYF. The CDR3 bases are TGCAGCGTAGCGGGCCACTACGAGCAGTACTTC.